This paragraph reports one T cell receptor (beta chain). Its specificity is not known. The data originate from a study of a mutant IDH1 vaccine in newly diagnosed glioma. Sequenced by immunoSEQ multiplex PCR; TCRdb stores in-frame clones only, minus some. The repertoire includes over 50,000 clones, 70% to 85% of them detected once, and more than 4% sits in the top ten. The sample's time point: week 47, end of study. It was 300 ug of mutant IDH1 20-mer peptide that made up each vaccine dose, given with topical imiquimod. Eight vaccinations went to patients in weeks 1, 3, 5, 7, 11, 15, 19, 23. Donor diagnoses consisted of new WHO grade 3 or 4 IDH1-mutant, ATRX-lost astrocytomas. V was clipped by 8 bases and J by 8 bases, with 16 bases between them. Germline V gene sequence: CDR1 ENHRY, CDR2 SYGVKD. The CDR3 is 14 amino acids.

The receptor was derived from a woman aged 35 to 49 with glioma. Some clones in this sample may be carry-over from other donors' samples. The chain is built from TRBV10-3 and TRBJ1-6; TRBD1 is a possible D gene (5 bases). The input for sequencing was PBMCs, taken from a glioma patient whose treatment included an IDH1 peptide vaccine. As DNA, the CDR3 is TGTGCCATCCGGGCCTACGGGGCGGATTCACCCCTCCACTTT. Protein product: CAIRAYGADSPLHF.